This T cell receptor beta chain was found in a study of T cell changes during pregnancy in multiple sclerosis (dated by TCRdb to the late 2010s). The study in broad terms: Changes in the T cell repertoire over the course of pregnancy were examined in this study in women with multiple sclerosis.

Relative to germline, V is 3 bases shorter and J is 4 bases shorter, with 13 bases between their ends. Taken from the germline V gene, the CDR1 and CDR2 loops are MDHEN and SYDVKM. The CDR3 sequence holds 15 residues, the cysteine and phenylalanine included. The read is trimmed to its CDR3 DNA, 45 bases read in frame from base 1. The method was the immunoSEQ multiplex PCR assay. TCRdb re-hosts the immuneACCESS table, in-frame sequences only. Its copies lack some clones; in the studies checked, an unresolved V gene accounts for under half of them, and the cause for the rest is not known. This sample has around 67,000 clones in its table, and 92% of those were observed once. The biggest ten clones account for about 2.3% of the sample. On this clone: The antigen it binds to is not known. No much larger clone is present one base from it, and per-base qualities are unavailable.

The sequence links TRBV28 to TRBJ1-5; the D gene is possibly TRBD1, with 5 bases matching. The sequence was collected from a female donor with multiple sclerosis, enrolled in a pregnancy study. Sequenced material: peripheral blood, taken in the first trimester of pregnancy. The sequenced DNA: TGTGCCAGCAGTTTGTACCCAGGGCAAAATCAGCCCCAGCATTTT. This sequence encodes CASSLYPGQNQPQHF.